This TCR beta chain was found in a study of human CD8 memory T cell subsets. This CDR3 region has 13 residues. The germline V gene encodes CDR1 DFQATT and CDR2 SNEGSKA (reference sequence). TCR beta was sequenced from UMI-tagged 5' RACE libraries. For each CDR3 protein, TCRdb gives one entry from its re-call of the 5' RACE reads, without DNA. This listing includes under 6,000 distinct CDR3 sequences. The clonotype comes from a human donor in good health. The chain has TRBV20-1 and TRBJ2-3; TCRdb names TRBD2, which stays unverified in the absence of DNA. Sequencing was done on a sample of CD8+ T cells from PBMCs. The CDR3 reads CSATAGRTDTQYF.